These 27 T cell receptor beta chains were sequenced from one sample in a study of cytomegalovirus exposure and HLA in healthy donors. PCR involved 60 Vbeta and 13 Jbeta primers. The assay was immunoSEQ multiplex PCR, and TCRdb's table has in-frame clones only and misses some. The data hold about 93,000 clones, with about four fifths observed a single time. Source material: PBMCs. These receptors all stem from a man under 40 in good health and CMV-seronegative.

V gene TRBV5-1 combines with J gene TRBJ2-5; the match to TRBD2 covers 16 bases. The junction had 4 bases not matched to a gene; V was cut back by 4 bases and J by 1 base. Germline V CDR1 and CDR2: SGHRS, YFSETQ. This CDR3 is built from 17 residues. CDR3 nucleotides: TGCGCCAGCAGCCTCGGGACTAGCGGGGGGGCCCAAGAGACCCAGTACTTC. Its translation is CASSLGTSGGAQETQYF.

The chain joins TRBV4-1 to TRBJ2-5, with 11 positions matching TRBD1. V shed 2 bases and J 4 bases; nucleotides not matched to a gene: 6. Germline V CDR1 and CDR2: MGHRA, YSYEKL. The CDR3 has 16 residues. The CDR3 protein is CASSQLGQGVSETQYF. CDR3 coding DNA: TGCGCCAGCAGCCAATTGGGACAGGGGGTGTCAGAGACCCAGTACTTC.

The sample holds a few counts of this clone. The rearrangement uses TRBV10-3 and TRBJ2-5, with 9 bases matching TRBD2. CDR1 and CDR2 from the germline V gene are ENHRY and SYGVKD. CDR3 length: 19 residues. V lost 3 bases and J lost 5; bases outside the gene matches: 19. The CDR3 DNA reads TGTGCCATCAGTGAATTATTTAGGGGGACCGCGGGAGGGGTCGAGACCCAGTACTTC. Translated, it gives CAISELFRGTAGGVETQYF.

This clone was counted a few times. The V gene is TRBV7-2, the J gene TRBJ1-6, with unresolved D. The CDR3 runs 15 residues. Germline V CDR1 and CDR2: SGHTA, FQGNSA. V dropped 5 bases and J dropped 9 bases, with 17 bases sitting between them. The CDR3 reads CASSLVGIVVSPLHF. The CDR3 DNA follows: TGTGCCAGCAGCCTGGTGGGCATCGTCGTTTCACCCCTCCACTTT.

The chain recombines TRBV12-5 with TRBJ1-2; the match to TRBD1 covers 8 bases. The germline V gene encodes CDR1 LGHNT and CDR2 FRNRAP. This CDR3 region has 14 residues. With 1 base clipped from V and 8 bases from J, the junction kept 6 bases outside the gene matches. The CDR3 sequence is CASGLGTGTGGYTF. The CDR3 nucleotides are TGTGCTAGTGGTTTGGGGACAGGGACCGGCGGCTACACCTTC.

The rearrangement joins TRBV4-3 to TRBJ2-3, with D perhaps TRBD2 (7 bases). This CDR3 is 15 amino acids long. V was clipped by 3 bases and J by 8 bases, with 18 bases between them. Germline V gives CDR1 LGHNA, CDR2 YSLEER. In DNA, the CDR3 is TGCGCCAGCAGCCAGTTGCGGGGGCCCCCGCCTACGCAGTATTTT. Translating gives CASSQLRGPPPTQYF.

The chain carries TRBV19 and TRBJ1-5; D possibly corresponds to TRBD1 (6 bases). The ends were cut back, 7 bases at V and 4 bases at J, with 14 bases in the middle. Germline loops: CDR1 LNHDA, CDR2 SQIVND (reference sequence). CDR3 length: 14 amino acids. In DNA, the CDR3 is TGTGCCAGTAACGACAGGACGGGTAATCAGCCCCAGCATTTT. Residues: CASNDRTGNQPQHF.

The genes are TRBV18 and TRBJ1-1, with D unclear. Germline V CDR1 and CDR2: KGHSH, LQKENI. Between the trimmed V and J ends, which lost 4 bases and 7 bases, there was a span of 13 bases. The CDR3 runs to 13 residues. CDR3 sequence: CASSLQFTGEAFF. CDR3 bases: TGTGCCAGCTCACTACAATTTACGGGTGAAGCTTTCTTT.

This clone appeared a single time. CDR3 amino acids: CASSATSGSLTDTQYF. CDR3 nucleotide sequence: TGTGCCAGCAGTGCGACTAGCGGGAGTCTCACAGATACGCAGTATTTT. This sequence joins TRBV6-1 and TRBJ2-3; 12 positions match TRBD2. The germline V gene encodes CDR1 MNHNS and CDR2 SASEGT. This CDR3 region has 16 residues. Germline trimming cut 4 bases from V and 2 bases from J; bases unmatched to any gene: 4.

The J gene is TRBJ1-5, the V gene TRBV5-6, with D tentatively TRBD1 (6 bases). Germline V gene data show CDR1 as SGHDT and CDR2 as YYEEEE. Trimming cost V 2 bases and J 4 bases, with 10 bases left between them. The CDR3 loop spans 14 amino acids. CDR3 coding DNA: TGTGCCAGCAGCTTTTCTCAGGGGAATCAGCCCCAGCATTTT. Residues: CASSFSQGNQPQHF. The whole variable domain, remainder taken from reference TRBV5-6 and TRBJ1-5, is DAGVTQSPTHLIKTRGQQVTLRCSPKSGHDTVSWYQQALGQGPQFIFQYYEEEERQRGNFPDRFSGHQFPNYSSELNVNALLLGDSALYLCASSFSQGNQPQHFGDGTRLSIL.

The chain combines TRBV7-9 with TRBJ2-6; D gene ambiguous. The CDR3 runs to 16 residues. Germline CDR1 and CDR2: SEHNR and FQNEAQ (reference sequence). With 0 bases removed from V and 0 bases from J, the gap between germline ends came to 6 bases. In nucleotides, the CDR3 is TGTGCCAGCAGCTTAGCGCGGAGCTCTGGGGCCAACGTCCTGACTTTC. As protein: CASSLARSSGANVLTF.

The V and J genes are TRBV19 and TRBJ2-1, with D unclear. Trimming shortened V by 6 bases and J by 0 bases, and 12 bases separated the two germline ends. Germline assignment: CDR1 LNHDA and CDR2 SQIVND (reference sequence). CDR3 size: 15 residues. CDR3 amino acids: CASRGSRSSYNEQFF. The CDR3 DNA reads TGTGCCAGTAGAGGCAGTAGGAGCTCCTACAATGAGCAGTTCTTC. Filled out from reference TRBV19 and TRBJ2-1, the complete variable domain reads DGGITQSPKYLFRKEGQNVTLSCEQNLNHDAMYWYRQDPGQGLRLIYYSQIVNDFQKGDIAEGYSVSREKKESFPLTVTSAQKNPTAFYLCASRGSRSSYNEQFFGPGTRLTVL.

This chain uses TRBV10-2 with TRBJ1-5, with TRBD1 identical over 8 bases. CDR1 and CDR2 (germline): WSHSY, SAAADI. The length of the CDR3 is 16 residues. The junction had 10 bases not matched to a gene; V was cut back by 8 bases and J by 1 base. The CDR3: CASSRGGQGSNQPQHF. CDR3 sequence (DNA): TGCGCCAGCTCCAGGGGTGGACAGGGAAGCAATCAGCCCCAGCATTTT.

The table lists this clone with many counts. The chain has TRBV4-2 and TRBJ2-1, with 9 bases fitting TRBD2. The CDR3 is 15 amino acids. V lost 1 base to trimming and J lost 3 bases; unmatched junction nucleotides: 1. CDR1 is LGHNA and CDR2 is YNFKEQ in the germline V gene. CDR3 protein: CASSQASGDYNEQFF. CDR3 DNA sequence: TGTGCCAGCAGCCAAGCTAGCGGGGACTACAATGAGCAGTTCTTC.

The chain couples TRBV4-1 to TRBJ1-2, with D possibly matching TRBD1 (5 bases). V lost 0 bases, J lost 5 bases, and 19 bases lay in between. The length of the CDR3 is 17 residues. Germline V lookup: CDR1 MGHRA, CDR2 YSYEKL. This CDR3 is CASSQDTSRGPIYGYTF. CDR3 bases: TGCGCCAGCAGCCAAGATACGAGTAGGGGCCCTATATATGGCTACACCTTC.

The V and J genes are TRBV5-1 and TRBJ1-6; 8 positions match TRBD1. This CDR3 contains 14 residues. J was trimmed by 7 bases and V by 2 bases; bases with no gene match: 2. The germline CDR1 and CDR2 sequences are SGHRS and YFSETQ. CDR3 sequence: CASSLQGENSPLHF. In DNA, the CDR3 is TGCGCCAGCAGCTTACAGGGGGAAAATTCACCCCTCCACTTT.

This rearrangement joins TRBV30 to TRBJ1-5; TRBD1 matches at 7 bases. The V segment lost 7 bases and the J segment 4 bases; nucleotides outside the gene matches: 4. The CDR3 spans 12 residues. Germline V gene sequence: CDR1 GTSNPN, CDR2 SVGIG (reference sequence). The CDR3 loop reads CAFDRDNQPQHF. The CDR3 DNA reads as TGTGCCTTCGACAGGGATAATCAGCCCCAGCATTTT.

The rearrangement joins TRBV6-5 to TRBJ1-3; possible D gene TRBD1, 5 bases. V lost 0 bases to trimming and J lost 5 bases, with 8 bases between them. This CDR3 has 14 amino acids. The germline CDR1 and CDR2 sequences are MNHEY and SVGAGI. CDR3 nucleotide sequence: TGTGCCAGCAGTTACTCGGCAGGGAGAAACACCATATATTTT. The encoded protein is CASSYSAGRNTIYF.

Remarks on this clone: A junction end diverges from the germline sequence, so it may reflect a read error. The chain combines TRBV5-1 with TRBJ2-7, with D possibly matching TRBD2 (6 bases). Germline V gene sequence: CDR1 SGHRS, CDR2 YFSETQ. CDR3 length: 14 residues. The CDR3 DNA follows: TGCGCCAGCACCTTGACAGTGGGGGGTTACGAGCAGTACTTC. It translates to CASTLTVGGYEQYF. The variable domain in full, completed from reference TRBV5-1 and TRBJ2-7, reads KAGVTQTPRYLIKTRGQQVTLSCSPISGHRSVSWYQQTPGQGLQFLFEYFSETQRNKGNFPGRFSGRQFSNSRSEMNVSTLELGDSALYLCASTLTVGGYEQYFGPGTRLTVT.

This chain joins TRBV28 and TRBJ2-2, with D tentatively TRBD2 (6 bases). CDR3 length: 15 residues. The V end lost 1 base, the J end lost 5 bases, and 11 bases lay between the germline ends. Germline values: CDR1 MDHEN, CDR2 SYDVKM. The CDR3 region is CASSLSAGRTGELFF. The CDR3 nucleotides are TGTGCCAGCAGTTTATCGGCAGGGAGGACCGGGGAGCTGTTTTTT.

This chain links TRBV7-9 with TRBJ2-2; no clear D gene. CDR3 length: 15 residues. Germline V gene sequence: CDR1 SEHNR, CDR2 FQNEAQ (reference sequence). Trimming shortened V by 1 base and J by 8 bases, and 14 bases separated the two germline ends. The CDR3 spells CASSLDGGNRGELFF. The CDR3, as DNA: TGTGCCAGCAGCTTAGATGGTGGTAACAGAGGGGAGCTGTTTTTT.

This clone was seen a few times. The V call is TRBV19, the J call TRBJ1-2; 9 positions match TRBD1. In germline, CDR1 is LNHDA, CDR2 SQIVND (reference sequence). V gave up 7 bases and J gave up 6 bases; unmatched junction bases: 9. There are 14 residues in the CDR3. CDR3 sequence (DNA): TGTGCCAGTACTGTAAAACAGGGGGCGGATGGCTACACCTTC. It specifies CASTVKQGADGYTF.

The chain uses TRBV28 and TRBJ1-2; D gene uncertain. Trimming left V 6 bases short and J 5 bases short, with 10 bases between. This CDR3 is 12 amino acids long. Germline loops: CDR1 MDHEN, CDR2 SYDVKM. The CDR3 loop reads CASRSLEYGYTF. The CDR3 DNA reads as TGTGCCAGCAGAAGTTTAGAATATGGCTACACCTTC.

This clone was seen only once. V and J are TRBV25-1 and TRBJ2-1; TRBD2 might be the D (5 bases). V was cut by 7 bases and J by 10 bases, with 20 bases left in between. Germline V gene sequence: CDR1 MGHDK, CDR2 SYGVNS. CDR3 length: 14 residues. The CDR3 loop is CASMLASMGREQFF. CDR3 bases: TGTGCCAGCATGCTAGCCAGTATGGGAAGGGAGCAGTTCTTC. Combining the CDR3 with reference TRBV25-1 and TRBJ2-1 gives the whole variable domain EADIYQTPRYLVIGTGKKITLECSQTMGHDKMYWYQQDPGMELHLIHYSYGVNSTEKGDLSSESTVSRIRTEHFPLTLESARPSHTSQYLCASMLASMGREQFFGPGTRLTVL.

V and J are TRBV5-5 and TRBJ1-2; the match to TRBD1 covers 8 bases. The germline V gene encodes CDR1 SGHKS and CDR2 YYEKEE (reference sequence). The length of the CDR3 is 17 residues. V lost 1 base, J lost 2 bases, and 10 bases stayed unmatched. The CDR3 nucleotides read TGTGCCAGCAGCTTGTTGGGACAGGCTAGTCAAAACTATGGCTACACCTTC. Amino acids: CASSLLGQASQNYGYTF. The variable domain in full, completed from reference TRBV5-5 and TRBJ1-2, reads DAGVTQSPTHLIKTRGQQVTLRCSPISGHKSVSWYQQVLGQGPQFIFQYYEKEERGRGNFPDRFSARQFPNYSSELNVNALLLGDSALYLCASSLLGQASQNYGYTFGSGTRLTVV.

The chain has TRBV25-1 and TRBJ2-1, with 7 bases lining up with TRBD2. The CDR3 runs to 18 residues. V lost 3 bases and J lost 3; bases outside the gene matches: 14. CDR1 and CDR2 from the germline V gene are MGHDK and SYGVNS. The CDR3 region is CASSDLPRGGGNYNEQFF. The CDR3 DNA is TGTGCCAGCAGTGACCTCCCCCGTGGCGGGGGAAACTACAATGAGCAGTTCTTC.

The DNA of the CDR3 is TGTGCCAGCAGTTTCCAGGGGGCAGCCTACGAGCAGTACTTC. Its protein is CASSFQGAAYEQYF. The V and J genes are TRBV27 and TRBJ2-7; 8 bases are shared with TRBD1. This CDR3 is 14 amino acids long. Germline loops: CDR1 MNHEY, CDR2 SMNVEV (reference sequence). The V and J ends lost 3 bases and 2 bases, in that order; junction bases with no gene match: 3.